This TCR beta chain comes out of a study of T cell responses to AZD1222 COVID-19 vaccine. In the study overall: Both about-4-week and about-12-week second-dose recipients were combined. Overall study results and limits: Recipients of two AZD1222 doses showed rising Spike-specific TCR breadth and depth.

The germline CDR1 and CDR2 sequences are LNHDA and SQIVND (reference sequence). V was pared by 2 bases and J by 7 bases, with 20 bases between. The CDR3 consists of 17 residues. Assay: immunoSEQ multiplex PCR; the TCRdb copy retains only in-frame clones and omits some. This table has around 120,000 clones, 87% appearing once. To note about this clone: Its antigen is undetermined.

This receptor was taken from an adult in good health. The chain has TRBV19 and TRBJ1-4, with D perhaps matching TRBD1 (6 bases). Source: peripheral blood, taken on day 0 of AZD1222 vaccination. CDR3 in DNA: TGTGCCAGTAGTATAAAAGGGGCCCACATAGGGGGTGAAAAACTGTTTTTT. Translating gives CASSIKGAHIGGEKLFF.